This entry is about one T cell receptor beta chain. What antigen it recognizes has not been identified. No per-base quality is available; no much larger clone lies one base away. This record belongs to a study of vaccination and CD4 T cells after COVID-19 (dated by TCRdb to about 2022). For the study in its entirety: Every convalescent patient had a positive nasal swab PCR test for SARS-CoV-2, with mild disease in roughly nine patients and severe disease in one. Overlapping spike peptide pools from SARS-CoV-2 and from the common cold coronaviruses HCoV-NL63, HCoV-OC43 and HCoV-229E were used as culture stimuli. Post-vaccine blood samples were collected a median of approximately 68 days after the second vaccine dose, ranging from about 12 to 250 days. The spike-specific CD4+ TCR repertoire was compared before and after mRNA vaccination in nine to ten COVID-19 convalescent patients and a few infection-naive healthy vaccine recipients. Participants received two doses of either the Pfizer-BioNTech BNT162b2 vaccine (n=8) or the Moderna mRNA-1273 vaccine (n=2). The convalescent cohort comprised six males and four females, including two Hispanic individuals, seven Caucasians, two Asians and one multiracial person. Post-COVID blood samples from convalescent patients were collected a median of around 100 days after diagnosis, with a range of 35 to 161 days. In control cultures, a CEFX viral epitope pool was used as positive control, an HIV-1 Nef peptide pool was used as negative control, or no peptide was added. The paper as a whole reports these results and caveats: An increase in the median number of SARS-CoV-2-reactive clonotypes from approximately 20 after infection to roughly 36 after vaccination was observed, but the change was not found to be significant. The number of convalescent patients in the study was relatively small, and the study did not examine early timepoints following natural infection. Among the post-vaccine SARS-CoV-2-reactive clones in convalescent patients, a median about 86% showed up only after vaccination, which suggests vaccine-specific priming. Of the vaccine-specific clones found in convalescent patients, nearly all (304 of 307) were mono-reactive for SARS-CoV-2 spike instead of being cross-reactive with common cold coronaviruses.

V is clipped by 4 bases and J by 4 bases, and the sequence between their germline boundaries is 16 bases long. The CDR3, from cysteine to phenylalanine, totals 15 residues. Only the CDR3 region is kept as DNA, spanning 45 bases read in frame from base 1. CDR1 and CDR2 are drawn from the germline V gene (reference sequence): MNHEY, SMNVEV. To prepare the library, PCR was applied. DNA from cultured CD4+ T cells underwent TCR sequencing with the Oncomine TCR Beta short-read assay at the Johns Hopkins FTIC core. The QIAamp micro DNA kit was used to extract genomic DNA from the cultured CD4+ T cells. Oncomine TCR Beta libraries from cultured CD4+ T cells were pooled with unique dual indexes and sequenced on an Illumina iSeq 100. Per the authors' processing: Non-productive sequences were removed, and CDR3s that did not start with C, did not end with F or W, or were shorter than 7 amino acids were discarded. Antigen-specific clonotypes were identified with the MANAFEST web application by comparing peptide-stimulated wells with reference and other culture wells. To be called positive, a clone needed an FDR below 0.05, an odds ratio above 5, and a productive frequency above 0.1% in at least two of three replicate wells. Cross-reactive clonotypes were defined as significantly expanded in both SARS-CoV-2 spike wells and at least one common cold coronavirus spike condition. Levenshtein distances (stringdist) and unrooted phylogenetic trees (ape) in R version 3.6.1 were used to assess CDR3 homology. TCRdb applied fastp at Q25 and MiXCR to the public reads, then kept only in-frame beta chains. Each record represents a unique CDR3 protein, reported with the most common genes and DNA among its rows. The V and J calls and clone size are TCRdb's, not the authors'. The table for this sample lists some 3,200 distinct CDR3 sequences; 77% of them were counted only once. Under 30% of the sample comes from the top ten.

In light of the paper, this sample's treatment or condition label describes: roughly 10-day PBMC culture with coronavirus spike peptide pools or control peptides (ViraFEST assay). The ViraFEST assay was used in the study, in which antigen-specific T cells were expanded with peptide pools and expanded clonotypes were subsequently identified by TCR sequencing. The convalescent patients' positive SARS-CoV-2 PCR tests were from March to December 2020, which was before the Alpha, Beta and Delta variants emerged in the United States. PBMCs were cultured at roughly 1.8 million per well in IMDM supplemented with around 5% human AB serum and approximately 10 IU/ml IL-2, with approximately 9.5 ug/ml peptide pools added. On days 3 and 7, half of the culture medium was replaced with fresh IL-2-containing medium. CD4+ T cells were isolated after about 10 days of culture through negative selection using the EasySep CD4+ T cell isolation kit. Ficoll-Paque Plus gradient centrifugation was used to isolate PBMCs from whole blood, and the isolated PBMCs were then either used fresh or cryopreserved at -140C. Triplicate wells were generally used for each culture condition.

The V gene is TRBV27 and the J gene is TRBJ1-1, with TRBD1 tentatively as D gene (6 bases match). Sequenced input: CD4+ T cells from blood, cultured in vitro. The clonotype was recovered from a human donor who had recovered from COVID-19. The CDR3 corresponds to CASSYDRFRGTEAFF. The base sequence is TGTGCCAGCAGTTATGACAGGTTCCGGGGCACTGAAGCTTTCTTT.